One sample yielded the 23 T cell receptor beta chains listed below, sequenced in a study of technical replicates of blood from four donors. Assay used: immunoSEQ multiplex PCR; TCRdb lists only in-frame clones, some missing. The sample shows over 65,000 clones, roughly 98% of them seen only once. The sequencing input was T cells isolated from PBMCs. The receptors stem from a human donor in good health.

This chain connects TRBV2 to TRBJ2-1; 13 bases fit TRBD2. With V trimmed by 3 bases and J by 7 bases, 15 bases remained unmatched. The CDR3 contains 19 residues. Germline values: CDR1 SNHLY, CDR2 FYNNEI. CDR3 amino acids: CASSESRLAGGRTRNEQFF. The DNA of the CDR3 is TGTGCCAGCAGTGAGTCGCGACTAGCGGGGGGCCGAACGAGGAATGAGCAGTTCTTC.

The CDR3 sequence: CASSPGQLLGRTEAFF. The CDR3, as DNA: TGTGCCAGCAGTCCGGGACAGCTATTAGGAAGGACTGAAGCTTTCTTT. The chain carries TRBV28 and TRBJ1-1; 7 nucleotides align to TRBD1. The CDR3 extends over 16 amino acids. The V and J ends lost 5 bases and 5 bases, in that order; junction bases with no gene match: 14. Germline CDR1 MDHEN, CDR2 SYDVKM.

The V call is TRBV14, the J call TRBJ1-1; TRBD1 matches at 10 bases. J was trimmed by 7 bases and V by 3 bases; bases with no gene match: 14. The V gene's germline CDR1 is SGHDN and CDR2 FVKESK. This CDR3 has 17 amino acids. The CDR3 coding sequence is TGTGCCAGCAGCCACTCCCCCGGACAGGGGGTGACCTTTGAAGCTTTCTTT. This encodes CASSHSPGQGVTFEAFF.

This clone was recorded once. This chain connects TRBV6-5 to TRBJ2-5; 11 nucleotides align to TRBD2. With 6 bases clipped from V and 2 bases from J, the junction kept 5 bases outside the gene matches. CDR3 length: 15 amino acids. Germline CDR1 reads MNHEY; CDR2 reads SVGAGI. CDR3 sequence: CASSHLAGGQETQYF. The CDR3 bases are TGTGCCAGCAGCCATCTAGCGGGGGGTCAAGAGACCCAGTACTTC.

The chain combines TRBV15 with TRBJ1-2; D call uncertain. V lost 1 base to trimming and J lost 4 bases, with 16 bases between them. The CDR3 covers 16 residues. The germline V gene has CDR1 LNHNV and CDR2 YYDKDF (reference sequence). The chain's CDR3 is CATSRVPGTPAYGYTF. The CDR3 DNA sequence: TGTGCCACCAGCAGAGTCCCGGGAACTCCCGCCTATGGCTACACCTTC.

The chain uses TRBV28 and TRBJ2-7; 10 nucleotides align to TRBD1. After removal of 4 bases from V and 1 base from J, the junction contained 4 bases not matched to a gene. The CDR3 spans 15 residues. Per germline, CDR1 MDHEN and CDR2 SYDVKM. The CDR3 here is CASSSPGQGSYEQYF. Here the CDR3 DNA reads TGTGCCAGCAGTTCACCGGGACAGGGGTCCTACGAGCAGTACTTC.

The chain joins TRBV6-4 to TRBJ2-3; TRBD2 matches at 13 bases. V shed 3 bases, J shed 3 bases, and the junction held 0 bases outside the gene matches. CDR1 and CDR2 from the germline V gene are MRHNA and SNTAGT. The CDR3 is 15 residues long. In DNA, the CDR3 is TGTGCCAGCAGTGAGACTAGCGGGAGGACAGATACGCAGTATTTT. It specifies CASSETSGRTDTQYF.

The chain uses TRBV12-5 and TRBJ2-2; 11 nucleotides agree with TRBD2. Germline V gene sequence: CDR1 LGHNT, CDR2 FRNRAP. With V trimmed by 6 bases and J by 6 bases, 9 bases remained unmatched. The CDR3 totals 16 residues. The CDR3 nucleotides are TGTGCTAGTGGGTCAACTAGCGGGAGTTCGTCCGGGGAGCTGTTTTTT. Translated, it gives CASGSTSGSSSGELFF. The variable domain in full, completed from reference TRBV12-5 and TRBJ2-2, reads DARVTQTPRHKVTEMGQEVTMRCQPILGHNTVFWYRQTMMQGLELLAYFRNRAPLDDSGMPKDRFSAEMPDATLATLKIQPSEPRDSAVYFCASGSTSGSSSGELFFGEGSRLTVL.

The chain couples TRBV7-8 to TRBJ1-1; no reliable D call. Germline V gene sequence: CDR1 SGHVS, CDR2 FQNEAQ. Trimming pared 11 bases from V and 6 bases from J, leaving 7 bases between. The CDR3 loop spans 9 amino acids. This chain's CDR3 is CASRPEAFF. The DNA for the CDR3 is TGTGCCTCGAGGCCTGAAGCTTTCTTT.

The chain carries TRBV6-5 and TRBJ2-4, with TRBD1 identical over 9 bases. The CDR3 spans 13 residues. V dropped 7 bases and J dropped 9; count of bases not matched to a gene: 7. Germline values: CDR1 MNHEY, CDR2 SVGAGI. The CDR3 is CASTETGGSIQYF. For the CDR3, the DNA is TGTGCCAGCACCGAGACAGGGGGGAGCATTCAGTACTTC.

The gene calls are TRBV28 and TRBJ2-7; 11 bases agree with TRBD2. The V gene's germline CDR1 is MDHEN and CDR2 SYDVKM. The ends lost 2 bases at V and 6 bases at J; junction bases unmatched: 3. The CDR3 extends over 14 amino acids. As DNA, the CDR3 is TGTGCCAGCAGTTTAAGTCTAGCGGGAGGCGAGCAGTACTTC. Its protein product is CASSLSLAGGEQYF. Full variable domain (remainder filled in from reference TRBV28 and TRBJ2-7): DVKVTQSSRYLVKRTGEKVFLECVQDMDHENMFWYRQDPGLGLRLIYFSYDVKMKEKGDIPEGYSVSREKKERFSLILESASTNQTSMYLCASSLSLAGGEQYFGPGTRLTVT.

This rearrangement joins TRBV7-9 to TRBJ1-3, with D maybe TRBD1 (5 bases). The germline V and J ends were trimmed by 8 bases and 0 bases, with 14 bases remaining between them. The CDR3 has 15 amino acids. Germline assignment: CDR1 SEHNR and CDR2 FQNEAQ (reference sequence). For the CDR3, the DNA is TGTGCCAGCCTGCGGGGCCCTATCTCTGGAAACACCATATATTTT. It encodes CASLRGPISGNTIYF.

As concerns this clone: Mismatch with germline at one junction end may stem from a read error. The rearrangement uses TRBV19 and TRBJ2-7, with 10 nucleotides matching TRBD2. CDR3 size: 16 residues. The germline CDR1 and CDR2 sequences are LNHDA and SQIVND (reference sequence). CDR3 DNA sequence: TGTGCCAGTAGTTATTCGATATCTAGCGGGAGTCCCTCACTTCACTTC. Encoded protein: CASSYSISSGSPSLHF.

The V gene is TRBV10-3, the J gene TRBJ1-5, with D possibly being TRBD1 (6 bases). V was trimmed by 3 bases and J by 6 bases, leaving 18 bases between them. The CDR3 length is 16 residues. From germline, CDR1 is ENHRY and CDR2 SYGVKD. The CDR3 spells CAISDRGGGLGQPQHF. For the CDR3, the DNA is TGTGCCATCAGTGACAGGGGCGGGGGACTTGGTCAGCCCCAGCATTTT.

This chain links TRBV11-2 with TRBJ2-7, with 7 nucleotides matching TRBD2. The CDR3 has 17 residues. J lost 1 base, V lost 3 bases, and 12 bases had no gene match. Germline V gene lookup returns CDR1 SGHAT and CDR2 FQNNGV. Written as DNA, the CDR3 is TGTGCCAGCAGCTTTAAGGTGAGGCTAGCGGATTCCTACGAGCAGTACTTC. Protein sequence: CASSFKVRLADSYEQYF. Combining the CDR3 with reference TRBV11-2 and TRBJ2-7 gives the whole variable domain EAGVAQSPRYKIIEKRQSVAFWCNPISGHATLYWYQQILGQGPKLLIQFQNNGVVDDSQLPKDRFSAERLKGVDSTLKIQPAKLEDSAVYLCASSFKVRLADSYEQYFGPGTRLTVT.

The rearrangement uses TRBV5-5 and TRBJ2-5; D uncertain. Germline V gene data show CDR1 as SGHKS and CDR2 as YYEKEE (reference sequence). V lost 2 bases and J 5 bases, leaving 10 bases between the germline ends. The CDR3 loop spans 13 amino acids. This CDR3 reads CASSFFVSETQYF. The CDR3 bases are TGTGCCAGCAGCTTTTTTGTTTCGGAGACCCAGTACTTC.

The rearrangement uses TRBV19 and TRBJ1-4; the match to TRBD1 covers 8 bases. The trim removed 4 bases at V and 8 bases at J, leaving 12 bases unmatched. Per germline, CDR1 LNHDA and CDR2 SQIVND (reference sequence). The CDR3 length is 16 residues. The CDR3 DNA reads TGTGCCAGTAGTACGGACAGGGTCGAAAGGCCCGAAAAACTGTTTTTT. Translating it yields CASSTDRVERPEKLFF.

The genes are TRBV11-2 and TRBJ2-2; 11 bases align to TRBD2. Germline CDR1 and CDR2: SGHAT and FQNNGV. J lost 5 bases, V lost 6 bases, and 8 bases had no gene match. The CDR3 runs 16 residues. CDR3 sequence (DNA): TGTGCCAGCAGACCGCCGGGACTAGCGGTGACCGGGGAGCTGTTTTTT. Residues: CASRPPGLAVTGELFF.

The rearrangement joins TRBV6-5 to TRBJ2-3, with TRBD2 matching over 10 bases. CDR3 length: 16 residues. V lost 4 bases, J lost 3 bases, and 7 bases stayed unmatched. Germline V gene lookup returns CDR1 MNHEY and CDR2 SVGAGI. The chain's CDR3 is CASSSTSGRETDTQYF. CDR3 bases: TGTGCCAGCAGTTCTACCAGCGGGAGGGAGACAGATACGCAGTATTTT.

The V and J genes are TRBV28 and TRBJ1-2; 7 bases agree with TRBD1. The CDR3 runs 13 residues. Per germline, CDR1 MDHEN and CDR2 SYDVKM. The J segment lost 4 bases and the V segment lost 1 base, leaving 0 bases of the junction unmatched. In DNA form, the CDR3 reads TGTGCCAGCAGTTTATCAGGGGGCTATGGCTACACCTTC. Its translation: CASSLSGGYGYTF.

CDR3 DNA: TGCGCCAGCAGCAGAGGACTAGCGACCAACGAGCAGTACTTC. The encoded protein is CASSRGLATNEQYF. The chain has TRBV5-1 and TRBJ2-5; 9 bases map to TRBD2. The end of the DNA fits TRBJ2-7 better, so the J call may be wrong. The CDR3 is 14 residues long. The germline V gene encodes CDR1 SGHRS and CDR2 YFSETQ.

The CDR3 protein is CATSRGQAGETQYF. The CDR3 coding sequence is TGTGCCACCAGCAGAGGTCAGGCTGGGGAGACCCAGTACTTC. The gene calls are TRBV15 and TRBJ2-5; D unresolved. CDR1 and CDR2 (germline): LNHNV, YYDKDF (reference sequence). This CDR3 spans 14 amino acids. Trimming left V 1 base short and J 5 bases short, with 11 bases between.

The rearrangement joins TRBV7-8 to TRBJ1-1, with 8 bases that match TRBD1. The CDR3 contains 17 residues. J lost 1 base, V lost 5 bases, and 12 bases had no gene match. CDR1 SGHVS and CDR2 FQNEAQ come from the germline V gene. For the CDR3, the DNA is TGTGCCAGCAGCACTTCTAGGACAGGGTATAGGAACACTGAAGCTTTCTTT. Its protein product is CASSTSRTGYRNTEAFF.